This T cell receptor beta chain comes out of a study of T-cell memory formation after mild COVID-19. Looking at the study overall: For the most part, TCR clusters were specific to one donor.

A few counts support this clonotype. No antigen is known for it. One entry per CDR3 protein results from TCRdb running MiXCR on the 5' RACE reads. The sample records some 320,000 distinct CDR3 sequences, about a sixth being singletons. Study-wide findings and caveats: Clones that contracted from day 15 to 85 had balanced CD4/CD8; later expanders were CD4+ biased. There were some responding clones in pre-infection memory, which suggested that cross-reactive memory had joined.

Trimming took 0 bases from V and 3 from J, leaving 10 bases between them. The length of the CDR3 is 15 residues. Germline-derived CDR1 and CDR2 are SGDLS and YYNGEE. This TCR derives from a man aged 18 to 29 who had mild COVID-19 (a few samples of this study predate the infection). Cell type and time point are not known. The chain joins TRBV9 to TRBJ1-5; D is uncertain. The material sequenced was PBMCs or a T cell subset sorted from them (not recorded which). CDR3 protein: CASSVASDHNQPQHF. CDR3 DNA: TGTGCCAGCAGCGTAGCTTCGGACCACAATCAGCCCCAGCATTTT.